This passage covers 30 T cell receptor beta chains from one sample sequenced in a study of cytomegalovirus exposure and HLA in healthy donors. The PCR used 60 Vbeta and 13 Jbeta primers. The repertoire was sequenced with immunoSEQ multiplex PCR; TCRdb's copy has only in-frame clones and lacks some. The sample carries about 60,000 clones, 70% recorded once. Sequencing was carried out using PBMCs. Receptor source: a woman in her sixties in good health and CMV-seropositive.

The chain employs TRBV9 and TRBJ1-1, with D unclear. The CDR3 has 15 residues. The V end lost 3 bases, the J end lost 2 bases, and 14 bases lay between the germline ends. The germline V gene encodes CDR1 SGDLS and CDR2 YYNGEE. The CDR3 protein is CASSARLMPNTEAFF. The DNA of the CDR3 is TGTGCCAGCAGCGCGCGGCTGATGCCTAACACTGAAGCTTTCTTT.

This chain connects TRBV4-2 to TRBJ2-7; 10 bases match TRBD1. J gave up 6 bases and V 4 bases, and 6 bases lay outside the gene matches. Per germline, CDR1 LGHNA and CDR2 YNFKEQ. This CDR3 spans 14 amino acids. The CDR3 here is CASSPLTGGGEQYF. Written as DNA, the CDR3 is TGTGCCAGCAGCCCCTTGACAGGGGGCGGCGAGCAGTACTTC.

This clone was counted once. This chain uses TRBV30 with TRBJ2-3; D not resolved. V lost 1 base, J lost 0 bases, and 14 bases lay in between. The CDR3 runs 16 residues. Germline values: CDR1 GTSNPN, CDR2 SVGIG (reference sequence). The CDR3 coding sequence is TGTGCCTGGAGTGGCCCTCGGGTTACTAGCACAGATACGCAGTATTTT. Protein: CAWSGPRVTSTDTQYF.

This sequence joins TRBV7-2 and TRBJ2-7; maybe TRBD1 (6 bases). The CDR3 consists of 15 residues. Trimming shortened V by 4 bases and J by 2 bases, and 15 bases separated the two germline ends. The germline CDR1 and CDR2 sequences are SGHTA and FQGNSA. CDR3 loop: CASSSHRTETYEQYF. In DNA form, the CDR3 reads TGTGCCAGCAGCTCTCATCGGACAGAAACCTACGAGCAGTACTTC.

The chain links TRBV7-2 to TRBJ1-3; 8 positions match TRBD1. J was trimmed by 3 bases and V by 1 base; bases with no gene match: 8. The germline gives CDR1 SGHTA, CDR2 FQGNSA. The CDR3 is 17 amino acids. The CDR3 bases are TGTGCCAGCAGCTTAGTGGCAGGGGGCGCGGGTGGAAACACCATATATTTT. Residues: CASSLVAGGAGGNTIYF.

With regard to this clone: The junction does not match germline at one end; this may be a read error. The J gene is TRBJ2-7, the V gene TRBV7-9; the match to TRBD1 covers 7 bases. Germline CDR1 is SEHNR and CDR2 is FQNEAQ (reference sequence). The CDR3 contains 15 residues. The CDR3 loop reads CSSSLERTGGSEQYF. CDR3 coding DNA: TGTTCCAGCAGCTTAGAAAGGACAGGCGGGTCCGAGCAGTACTTC.

The chain couples TRBV6-5 to TRBJ2-5; weak D call: TRBD2 (7 bases). Trimming removed 0 bases from V and 5 bases from J, with 16 bases in between. This CDR3 region has 16 residues. CDR1 is MNHEY, CDR2 SVGAGI, per germline. This chain's CDR3 is CASSYSGGGVLETQYF. The CDR3 DNA is TGTGCCAGCAGTTACTCAGGGGGGGGCGTATTGGAGACCCAGTACTTC.

This clone was seen more than once but under ten times. The V and J genes are TRBV6-6 and TRBJ1-1; D remains unclear. CDR1 is MNHNY and CDR2 is SVGAGI in the germline V gene (reference sequence). Trimming took 5 bases from V and 1 from J, leaving 17 bases between them. This CDR3 region has 16 residues. CDR3 residues: CASSPAARGGNTEAFF. The CDR3, as DNA: TGTGCCAGCAGTCCCGCTGCTCGGGGAGGGAACACTGAAGCTTTCTTT.

This clone was detected a few times. The chain has TRBV19 and TRBJ1-2; TRBD1 matches at 9 bases. The CDR3 sequence is 14 residues long. Germline V gene lookup returns CDR1 LNHDA and CDR2 SQIVND (reference sequence). Trimming removed 8 bases from V and 7 bases from J; junction bases left unmatched: 11. The CDR3 protein is CASRRDRDFGGYTF. Written as DNA, the CDR3 is TGTGCCAGTCGACGGGACAGGGACTTCGGTGGCTACACCTTC.

Points on this clone: The junction shows a germline mismatch at one end, possibly a read error. The rearrangement uses TRBV4-3 and TRBJ1-5, with unresolved D. The CDR3 has 18 residues. CDR1 is LGHNA, CDR2 YSLEER, per germline. CDR3 loop: CASSQDYRKPYSNQPQHF. Here the CDR3 DNA reads TGCGCCAGCAGCCAAGATTATCGGAAGCCCTATAGCAATCAGCCTCAGCATTTT.

This clone was observed a handful of times. The chain employs TRBV19 and TRBJ1-2, with D perhaps matching TRBD1 (6 bases). CDR3 length equals 14 residues. The germline V gene encodes CDR1 LNHDA and CDR2 SQIVND (reference sequence). Trimming stripped 1 base from V and 4 bases from J, with 10 bases between. The CDR3 is CASSIGTATYGYTF. The CDR3 region has the DNA TGTGCCAGTAGTATAGGGACAGCTACCTATGGCTACACCTTC.

This clone was detected only a few times. The rearrangement links TRBV2 to TRBJ1-1; 7 positions match TRBD1. Losses at the gene ends were 4 bases for V and 4 bases for J; bases not matched to a gene: 12. Germline CDR1 reads SNHLY; CDR2 reads FYNNEI. CDR3 length: 16 amino acids. The CDR3 region has the DNA TGTGCCAGCAGTGGGGGCCTAGGGGGCGGTGGCACTGAAGCTTTCTTT. Its protein product is CASSGGLGGGGTEAFF.

The J gene is TRBJ1-2, the V gene TRBV6-1; 9 bases agree with TRBD1. Per the germline V gene, CDR1 is MNHNS and CDR2 is SASEGT. The CDR3 is made up of 17 amino acids. V lost 2 bases, J lost 4 bases, and 11 bases stayed unmatched. CDR3 DNA sequence: TGTGCCAGCAGTGAAACCCCCTTTGCGGGACAGGGCTATGGCTACACCTTC. Amino acid sequence: CASSETPFAGQGYGYTF.

The chain is built from TRBV29-1 and TRBJ1-1, with TRBD1 matching 7 bases. Germline CDR1 is SQVTM and CDR2 is ANQGSEA. Unmatched junction bases numbered 8, after V lost 7 bases and J lost 0 bases. The CDR3 runs to 14 residues. In nucleotides, the CDR3 is TGCAGCGCCCGGGACAGACCTATGAACACTGAAGCTTTCTTT. Translation: CSARDRPMNTEAFF.

V usage is TRBV7-8 and J usage is TRBJ2-7; 8 nucleotides match TRBD1. Trimming cost V 6 bases and J 4 bases; bases outside gene matches: 8. The germline V gene encodes CDR1 SGHVS and CDR2 FQNEAQ. CDR3 size: 14 residues. The DNA of the CDR3 is TGTGCCAGCAGTTTTACAGGGGGTCTGTACGAGCAGTACTTC. Its translation: CASSFTGGLYEQYF.

This clone has only a few counts. The chain has TRBV9 and TRBJ2-1; the match to TRBD2 covers 14 bases. This CDR3 is 17 amino acids long. Germline values: CDR1 SGDLS, CDR2 YYNGEE. V trimming: 9 bases; J trimming: 4 bases; junction bases outside the gene matches: 12. The CDR3 is CAIPGLAGGLHYNEQFF. CDR3 in DNA: TGTGCCATTCCTGGACTAGCGGGGGGCCTCCATTACAATGAGCAGTTCTTC.

This chain links TRBV5-6 with TRBJ2-1; D ambiguous. This CDR3 is 13 amino acids long. Between the trimmed V and J ends, which lost 2 bases and 5 bases, there was a span of 8 bases. Germline V lookup: CDR1 SGHDT, CDR2 YYEEEE. The CDR3 DNA reads as TGTGCCAGCAGCTTTTTCCTTGACAATGAGCAGTTCTTC. This gives the protein CASSFFLDNEQFF. The entire variable domain, with the rest obtained from reference TRBV5-6 and TRBJ2-1, is as follows: DAGVTQSPTHLIKTRGQQVTLRCSPKSGHDTVSWYQQALGQGPQFIFQYYEEEERQRGNFPDRFSGHQFPNYSSELNVNALLLGDSALYLCASSFFLDNEQFFGPGTRLTVL.

The chain recombines TRBV7-9 with TRBJ1-1, with D unresolved. This CDR3 region has 15 residues. Germline CDR1 reads SEHNR; CDR2 reads FQNEAQ (reference sequence). V lost 1 base and J lost 1, with 10 bases in between. The CDR3 is CASSLDNSKNTEAFF. Written as DNA, the CDR3 is TGTGCCAGCAGCTTAGACAACAGCAAGAACACTGAAGCTTTCTTT.

The rearrangement joins TRBV19 to TRBJ2-1; possibly TRBD2 for D (7 bases). The CDR3 sequence is 16 residues long. Germline CDR1 and CDR2: LNHDA and SQIVND (reference sequence). Trimming shortened V by 0 bases and J by 8 bases, and 17 bases separated the two germline ends. DNA of the CDR3: TGTGCCAGTAGTATAGAAGGGGGGGGCCATTGGGATGAGCAGTTCTTC. Encoded protein: CASSIEGGGHWDEQFF. Using reference TRBV19 and TRBJ2-1 for the parts outside the CDR3, the full variable domain is DGGITQSPKYLFRKEGQNVTLSCEQNLNHDAMYWYRQDPGQGLRLIYYSQIVNDFQKGDIAEGYSVSREKKESFPLTVTSAQKNPTAFYLCASSIEGGGHWDEQFFGPGTRLTVL.

This clone has only a few counts. V gene TRBV7-8 combines with J gene TRBJ2-7; the match to TRBD1 covers 7 bases. The trim removed 5 bases at V and 0 bases at J, leaving 7 bases unmatched. Germline CDR1 is SGHVS and CDR2 is FQNEAQ. The CDR3 spans 15 residues. The chain's CDR3 is CASSPRQGPSYEQYF. CDR3 DNA: TGTGCCAGCAGCCCTCGACAGGGTCCCTCCTACGAGCAGTACTTC.

V and J are TRBV7-9 and TRBJ2-5; 11 bases agree with TRBD1. The CDR3 extends over 15 amino acids. Trimming at V came to 5 bases and at J to 7 bases, leaving 9 bases not matched to a gene. Per the germline V gene, CDR1 is SEHNR and CDR2 is FQNEAQ (reference sequence). This chain's CDR3 is CASSPQAGQGVTQYF. For the CDR3, the DNA is TGTGCCAGCAGCCCCCAGGCGGGACAGGGGGTGACCCAGTACTTC.

The V call is TRBV9, the J call TRBJ1-1; 9 nucleotides align to TRBD1. Germline V CDR1 and CDR2: SGDLS, YYNGEE. The CDR3 extends over 16 amino acids. V lost 0 bases and J lost 1; bases outside the gene matches: 4. As DNA, the CDR3 is TGTGCCAGCAGCGTAGCTCGGGACAGGGAGAACACTGAAGCTTTCTTT. Protein: CASSVARDRENTEAFF.

The chain combines TRBV7-9 with TRBJ1-6; unclear D gene. V was pared by 1 base and J by 10 bases, with 8 bases between. The V gene's germline CDR1 is SEHNR and CDR2 FQNEAQ (reference sequence). The CDR3 covers 13 residues. CDR3 sequence: CASSLDSRSPLHF. The CDR3 nucleotides are TGTGCCAGCAGCTTAGACAGCAGATCACCCCTCCACTTT. Variable domain in full (rest from reference TRBV7-9 and TRBJ1-6): DTGVSQNPRHKITKRGQNVTFRCDPISEHNRLYWYRQTLGQGPEFLTYFQNEAQLEKSRLLSDRFSAERPKGSFSTLEIQRTEQGDSAMYLCASSLDSRSPLHFGNGTRLTVT.

The genes are TRBV4-1 and TRBJ2-5; possible D gene TRBD1, 6 bases. V was shortened by 1 base and J by 4 bases, with 13 bases between the two germline ends. The germline V gene has CDR1 MGHRA and CDR2 YSYEKL. CDR3 length equals 15 residues. The CDR3 DNA reads as TGCGCCAGCAGCCAAGGAGACAGGCGAATAGAGACCCAGTACTTC. Its protein is CASSQGDRRIETQYF.

This clone was detected once. The chain has TRBV15 and TRBJ1-2; a weak D match, TRBD1 (6 bases). Germline V gene data show CDR1 as LNHNV and CDR2 as YYDKDF (reference sequence). This CDR3 comprises 13 residues. The CDR3 bases are TGTGGAATTAGCGAGGGGGCTAACTATGGCTACACCTTC. Its protein product is CGISEGANYGYTF.

This clone was observed once. The chain combines TRBV7-9 with TRBJ1-3; maybe TRBD1 (6 bases). CDR1 SEHNR and CDR2 FQNEAQ come from the germline V gene (reference sequence). The V gene lost 7 bases and the J gene lost 0 bases, with 13 bases spanning the gap. CDR3 length equals 15 residues. CDR3: CASTYEQGSGNTIYF. CDR3 sequence (DNA): TGTGCCAGCACCTATGAACAGGGCTCTGGAAACACCATATATTTT.

This clone was counted a few times. The rearrangement links TRBV7-2 to TRBJ2-1; D ambiguous. CDR3 length equals 13 residues. Germline CDR1 is SGHTA and CDR2 is FQGNSA. V was shortened by 9 bases and J by 2 bases, with 11 bases between the two germline ends. The CDR3 DNA is TGTGCCAGTTCCGGTTCAACCTACAATGAGCAGTTCTTC. Translation: CASSGSTYNEQFF.

V gene TRBV7-6 combines with J gene TRBJ1-6; the D is unclear. This CDR3 comprises 16 residues. Germline loops: CDR1 SGHVS, CDR2 FNYEAQ. V was trimmed by 2 bases and J by 7 bases, leaving 15 bases between them. CDR3: CASSLMGRFINSPLHF. In DNA, the CDR3 is TGTGCCAGCAGCTTAATGGGCCGGTTTATCAATTCACCCCTCCACTTT.

The chain carries TRBV18 and TRBJ1-2; 8 bases map to TRBD1. V lost 4 bases, J lost 7 bases, and 5 bases stayed unmatched. The germline CDR1 and CDR2 sequences are KGHSH and LQKENI. CDR3 length equals 13 residues. The CDR3 coding sequence is TGTGCCAGCTCACTTGGACAGGGCGGTGGCTACACCTTC. This codes for CASSLGQGGGYTF.

The sample holds a few counts of this clone. CDR3 residues: CAWGGGTGVYEQYF. DNA for the CDR3: TGTGCCTGGGGAGGGGGGACAGGGGTCTACGAGCAGTACTTC. The chain uses TRBV30 and TRBJ2-7, with 10 positions matching TRBD1. Germline CDR1 GTSNPN, CDR2 SVGIG (reference sequence). This CDR3 is 14 amino acids long. V shed 5 bases, J shed 3 bases, and the junction held 7 bases outside the gene matches.